Listed below are T cell receptor beta chains from one sample, sequenced in a study of blood T cell repertoires in COVID-19. The repertoire was sequenced with immunoSEQ multiplex PCR; TCRdb's copy has only in-frame clones and lacks some. The table lists under 75,000 clones, around 90% of them singletons. The sequencing sample was made of peripheral blood. The receptors stem from a woman of 80 years or more with active COVID-19. Both conserved end residues are part of each CDR3. Fields, in order: V gene, J gene, clone size, CDR3 length, D gene, CDR3 DNA, CDR3 protein. A D gene is named only where the DNA matches it firmly. A clone size is listed for some rows: how often the clone was seen (once, few, many), or a class if it is expanded.

TRBV28	TRBJ1-5	-	15	-	TGTGCCAGCAGTTTATATTTGGGGGGGAATCAGCCCCAGCATTTT	CASSLYLGGNQPQHF
TRBV7-3	TRBJ2-2	-	15	TRBD1	TGTGCCAGCAGCTCCGAGGGGGCGGAGGCCGGGGAGCTGTTTTTT	CASSSEGAEAGELFF
TRBV6-6	TRBJ1-1	-	12	TRBD1	TGTGCCACCGGGACAGGGAACACTGAAGCTTTCTTT	CATGTGNTEAFF
TRBV30	TRBJ1-1	-	13	-	TGTGCCTGGAGTGGCCAGTTTAACACTGAAGCTTTCTTT	CAWSGQFNTEAFF
TRBV18	TRBJ1-1	-	15	-	TGTGCCAGCTCACCACAGCGACAGCAGAACACTGAAGCTTTCTTT	CASSPQRQQNTEAFF
TRBV11-2	TRBJ1-1	-	13	-	TGTGCCAGCAGCGGCGACAGGAACACTGAAGCTTTCTTT	CASSGDRNTEAFF
TRBV7-7	TRBJ2-2	-	16	TRBD2	TGTGCTAGCAGCCCCTTAGCGGGGGTGGGAACCGGGGAGCTGTTTTTT	CASSPLAGVGTGELFF
TRBV7-8	TRBJ2-7	-	15	TRBD1	TGTGCCAGCAGCTTAGACCCAGGACAGGACTACGAGCAGTACTTC	CASSLDPGQDYEQYF
TRBV19	TRBJ2-7	-	15	-	TGTGCCAGTACTAGCCCCGGAGGAGGGACCTACGAGCAGTACTTC	CASTSPGGGTYEQYF
TRBV5-6	TRBJ2-7	-	15	TRBD1	TGTGCCAGCAGCCCGACAGGGTTAGCCTCCTACGAGCAGTACTTC	CASSPTGLASYEQYF
TRBV7-2	TRBJ2-1	once	14	TRBD1	TGTGCCAGCAGCCCGGGACAGCCCTTCAATGAGCAGTTCTTC	CASSPGQPFNEQFF
TRBV24-1	TRBJ1-6	-	19	-	TGTGCCACCAGTGATTCCTCGCGGGGGGGGCTCCGATATAATTCACCCCTCCACTTT	CATSDSSRGGLRYNSPLHF
TRBV20-1	TRBJ2-7	-	11	-	TGCAGTGCTAGCGGGGCCTACGAGCAGTACTTC	CSASGAYEQYF
TRBV10-3	TRBJ2-3	once	13	TRBD1	TGTGCCATCAGTGACAGGGGGCAAGATACGCAGTATTTT	CAISDRGQDTQYF
TRBV12-3/TRBV12-4	TRBJ2-1	once	12	TRBD2	TGTGCCAGCAGTTTCCAGCGGGACGAGCAGTTCTTC	CASSFQRDEQFF